Given below is one TCR beta chain in context. What it binds is not known. By flow cytometry, patients selected for sequencing had shown an expansion of CD8+CD57+ cells. Everyone among the patients had severe acquired aplastic anemia. The sample comes from a study of CD8+CD57+ T cells in acquired aplastic anemia. Overall study: When averaged, DNA from sorted CD4+ and CD8+ cells came to 3 to 4 ug.

Findings of the study overall: Under 35 was the count of CD8+ CDR3 sequences that patients shared with controls.

TCR beta VDJ and CDR3 profiles were obtained from a genomic DNA template. Each CDR3 protein gets one entry after TCRdb re-called the reads with MiXCR. The table records nearly 60,000 distinct CDR3 sequences, around 50% of them present only once. Germline V gene lookup returns CDR1 SGHNT and CDR2 YYREEE (reference sequence). The CDR3 contains 14 residues. Trimming removed 4 bases from V and 9 bases from J, with 14 bases in between. The TCR originated in a human donor with aplastic anemia. The chain combines TRBV5-4 with TRBJ1-6; a weak D match, TRBD1 (5 bases). The source material was sorted CD4+, CD8+, or CD8+CD57+ T cells (not recorded which) from PBMCs. CDR3: CASSPREGSSPLHF. In DNA, the CDR3 is TGTGCCAGCAGCCCCAGGGAAGGGAGTTCACCCCTCCACTTT.